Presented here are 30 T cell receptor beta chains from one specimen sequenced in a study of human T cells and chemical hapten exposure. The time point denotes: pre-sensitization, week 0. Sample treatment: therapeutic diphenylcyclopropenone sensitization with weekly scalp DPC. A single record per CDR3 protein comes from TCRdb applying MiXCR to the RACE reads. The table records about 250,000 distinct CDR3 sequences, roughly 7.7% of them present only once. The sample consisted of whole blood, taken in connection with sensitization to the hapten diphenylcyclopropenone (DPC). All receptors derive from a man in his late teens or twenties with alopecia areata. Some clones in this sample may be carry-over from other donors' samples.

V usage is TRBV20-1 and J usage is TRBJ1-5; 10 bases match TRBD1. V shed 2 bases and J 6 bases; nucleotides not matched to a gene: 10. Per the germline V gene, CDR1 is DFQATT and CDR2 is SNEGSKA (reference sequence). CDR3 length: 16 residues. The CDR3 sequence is CSARTPRQGASQPQHF. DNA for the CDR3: TGCAGTGCTAGAACTCCCCGACAGGGGGCCTCTCAGCCCCAGCATTTT.

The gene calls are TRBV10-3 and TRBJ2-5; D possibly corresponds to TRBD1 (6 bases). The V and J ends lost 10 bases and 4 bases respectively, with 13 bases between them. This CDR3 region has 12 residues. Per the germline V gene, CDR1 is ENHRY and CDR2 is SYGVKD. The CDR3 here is CATTGSGETQYF. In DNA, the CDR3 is TGTGCCACTACAGGGTCAGGAGAGACCCAGTACTTC.

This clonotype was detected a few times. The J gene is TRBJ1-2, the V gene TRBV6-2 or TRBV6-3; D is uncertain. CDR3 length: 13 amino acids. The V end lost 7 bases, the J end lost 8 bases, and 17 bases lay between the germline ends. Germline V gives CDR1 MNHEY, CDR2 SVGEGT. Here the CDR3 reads CASNPPGRRGYTF. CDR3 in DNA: TGTGCCAGCAACCCCCCGGGCAGGCGCGGCTACACCTTC.

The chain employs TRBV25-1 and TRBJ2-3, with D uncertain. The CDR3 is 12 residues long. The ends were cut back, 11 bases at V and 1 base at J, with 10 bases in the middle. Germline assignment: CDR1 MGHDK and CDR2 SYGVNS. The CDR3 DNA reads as TGTGCCCCCGAGGTGGGCACAGATACGCAGTATTTT. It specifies CAPEVGTDTQYF.

The CDR3 spells CASSSTGPYEQYF. In DNA form, the CDR3 reads TGCGCCAGCAGCTCCACAGGGCCCTACGAGCAGTACTTC. The J gene is TRBJ2-7, the V gene TRBV5-1, with D possibly TRBD1 on 6 matching bases. V was shortened by 3 bases and J by 2 bases, with 9 bases between the two germline ends. This CDR3 spans 13 amino acids. Germline lookup yields CDR1 SGHRS and CDR2 YFSETQ.

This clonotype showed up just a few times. This chain's CDR3 is CASSIPEQGVSSNQPQHF. CDR3 bases: TGTGCCAGTAGTATTCCGGAACAGGGGGTTAGTAGCAATCAGCCCCAGCATTTT. The V call is TRBV19, the J call TRBJ1-5, with 8 bases lining up with TRBD1. Trimming at V came to 3 bases and at J to 0 bases, leaving 10 bases not matched to a gene. Per germline, CDR1 LNHDA and CDR2 SQIVND (reference sequence). CDR3 length: 18 amino acids.

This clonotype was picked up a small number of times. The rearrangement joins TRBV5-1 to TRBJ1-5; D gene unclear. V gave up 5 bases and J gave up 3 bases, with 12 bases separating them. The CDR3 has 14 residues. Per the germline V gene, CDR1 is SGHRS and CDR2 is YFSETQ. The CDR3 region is CASSSGTPNQPQHF. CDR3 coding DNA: TGCGCCAGCAGTTCGGGAACACCCAATCAGCCCCAGCATTTT.

The CDR3 spells CASTPGDSYQPQHF. Written as DNA, the CDR3 is TGTGCCAGCACCCCCGGGGACAGCTATCAGCCCCAGCATTTT. This rearrangement joins TRBV6-2 or TRBV6-3 to TRBJ1-5; 7 nucleotides match TRBD1. The CDR3 has 14 residues. J was trimmed by 5 bases and V by 7 bases; bases with no gene match: 8. The germline gives CDR1 MNHEY, CDR2 SVGEGT.

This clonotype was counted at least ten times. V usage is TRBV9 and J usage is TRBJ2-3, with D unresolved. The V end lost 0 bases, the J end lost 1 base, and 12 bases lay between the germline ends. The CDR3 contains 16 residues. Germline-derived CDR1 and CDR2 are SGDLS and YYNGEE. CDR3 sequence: CASSVEGRSGTDTQYF. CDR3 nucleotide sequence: TGTGCCAGCAGCGTAGAAGGCAGATCAGGCACAGATACGCAGTATTTT.

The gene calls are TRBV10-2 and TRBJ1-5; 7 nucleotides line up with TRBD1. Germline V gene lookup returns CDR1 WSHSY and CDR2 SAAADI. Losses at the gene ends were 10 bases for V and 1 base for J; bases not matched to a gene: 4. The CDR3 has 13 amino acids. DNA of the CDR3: TGCGCCACAGGACAGGCAAGCAATCAGCCCCAGCATTTT. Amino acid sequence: CATGQASNQPQHF.

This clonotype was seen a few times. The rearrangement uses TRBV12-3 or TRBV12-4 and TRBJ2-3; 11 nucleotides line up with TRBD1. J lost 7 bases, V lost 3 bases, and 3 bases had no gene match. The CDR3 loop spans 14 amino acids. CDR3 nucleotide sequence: TGTGCCAGCAGTTTCGGACAGGGGGCTTATACGCAGTATTTT. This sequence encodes CASSFGQGAYTQYF.

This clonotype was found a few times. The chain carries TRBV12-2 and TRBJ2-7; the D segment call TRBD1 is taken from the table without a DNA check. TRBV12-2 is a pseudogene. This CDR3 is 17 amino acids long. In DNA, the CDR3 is TGTGCAAGTCGCTCCCCAGAATGGCAGGCCCCCTTCTACGAGCAGTACTTC. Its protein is CASRSPEWQAPFYEQYF.

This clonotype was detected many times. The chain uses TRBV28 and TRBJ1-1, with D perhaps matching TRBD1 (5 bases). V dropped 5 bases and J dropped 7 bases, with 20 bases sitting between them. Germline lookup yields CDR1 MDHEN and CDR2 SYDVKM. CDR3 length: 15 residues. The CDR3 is CASSPPRDRDLEAFF. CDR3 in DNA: TGTGCCAGCAGTCCACCCCGGGACCGGGACCTTGAAGCTTTCTTT.

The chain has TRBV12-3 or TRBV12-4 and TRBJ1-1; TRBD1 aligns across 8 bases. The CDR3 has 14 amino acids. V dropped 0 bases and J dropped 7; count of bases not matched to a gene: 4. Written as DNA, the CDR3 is TGTGCCAGCAGTTTAGCGGGACAGGTCGTTGAAGCTTTCTTT. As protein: CASSLAGQVVEAFF.

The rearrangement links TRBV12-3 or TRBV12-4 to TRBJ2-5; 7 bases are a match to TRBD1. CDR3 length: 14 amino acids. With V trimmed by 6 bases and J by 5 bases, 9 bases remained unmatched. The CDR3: CASSPPDRIETQYF. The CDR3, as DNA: TGTGCCAGCAGCCCTCCGGACAGGATTGAGACCCAGTACTTC.

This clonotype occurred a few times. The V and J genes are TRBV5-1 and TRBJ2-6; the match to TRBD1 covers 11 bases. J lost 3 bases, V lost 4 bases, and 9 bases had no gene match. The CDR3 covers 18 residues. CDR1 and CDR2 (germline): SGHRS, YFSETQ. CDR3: CASSPRTGGFLGANVLTF. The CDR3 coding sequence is TGCGCCAGCAGCCCTAGGACAGGGGGCTTCCTTGGGGCCAACGTCCTGACTTTC.

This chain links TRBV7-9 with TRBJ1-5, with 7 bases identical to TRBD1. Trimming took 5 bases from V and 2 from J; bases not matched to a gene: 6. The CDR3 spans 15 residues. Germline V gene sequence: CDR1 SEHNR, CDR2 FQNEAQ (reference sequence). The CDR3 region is CASSATGRGNQPQHF. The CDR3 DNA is TGTGCCAGCAGCGCGACAGGGAGGGGCAATCAGCCCCAGCATTTT.

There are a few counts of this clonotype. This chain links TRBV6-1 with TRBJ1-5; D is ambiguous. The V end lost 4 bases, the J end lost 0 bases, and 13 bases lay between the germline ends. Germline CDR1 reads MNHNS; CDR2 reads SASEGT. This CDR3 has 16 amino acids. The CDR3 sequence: CASSVGGPYSNQPQHF. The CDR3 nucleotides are TGTGCCAGCAGTGTTGGAGGACCTTATAGCAATCAGCCCCAGCATTTT.

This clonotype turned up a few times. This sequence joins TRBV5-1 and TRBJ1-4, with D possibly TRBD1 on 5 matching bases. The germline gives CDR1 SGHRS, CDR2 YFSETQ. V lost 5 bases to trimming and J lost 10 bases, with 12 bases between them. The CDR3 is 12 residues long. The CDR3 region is CASREGTSKLFF. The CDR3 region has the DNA TGCGCCAGCAGGGAAGGGACCTCAAAACTGTTTTTT.

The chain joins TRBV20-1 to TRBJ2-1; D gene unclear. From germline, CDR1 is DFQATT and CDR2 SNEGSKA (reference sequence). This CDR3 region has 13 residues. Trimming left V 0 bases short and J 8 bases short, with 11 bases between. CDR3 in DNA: TGCAGTGCTAGAGATCGCCGCCCCGATGAGCAGTTCTTC. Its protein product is CSARDRRPDEQFF.

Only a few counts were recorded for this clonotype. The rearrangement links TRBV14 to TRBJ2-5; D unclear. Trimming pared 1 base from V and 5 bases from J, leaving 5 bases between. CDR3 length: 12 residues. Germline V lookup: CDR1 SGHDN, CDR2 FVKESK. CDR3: CASSQVWETQYF. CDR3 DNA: TGTGCCAGCAGCCAAGTGTGGGAGACCCAGTACTTC. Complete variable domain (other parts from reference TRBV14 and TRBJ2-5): EAGVTQFPSHSVIEKGQTVTLRCDPISGHDNLYWYRRVMGKEIKFLLHFVKESKQDESGMPNNRFLAERTGGTYSTLKVQPAELEDSGVYFCASSQVWETQYFGPGTRLLVL.

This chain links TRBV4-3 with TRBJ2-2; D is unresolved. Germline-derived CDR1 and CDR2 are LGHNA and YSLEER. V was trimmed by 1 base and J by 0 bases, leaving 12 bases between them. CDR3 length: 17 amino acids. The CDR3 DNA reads TGCGCCAGCAGCCAAGGGCGGCGACTTACGAACACCGGGGAGCTGTTTTTT. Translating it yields CASSQGRRLTNTGELFF.

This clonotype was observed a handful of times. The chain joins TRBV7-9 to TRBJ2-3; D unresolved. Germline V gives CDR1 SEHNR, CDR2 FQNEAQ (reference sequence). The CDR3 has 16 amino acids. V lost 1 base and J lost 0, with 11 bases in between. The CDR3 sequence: CASSLVTASSTDTQYF. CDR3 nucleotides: TGTGCCAGCAGCTTAGTAACAGCCTCTAGCACAGATACGCAGTATTTT.

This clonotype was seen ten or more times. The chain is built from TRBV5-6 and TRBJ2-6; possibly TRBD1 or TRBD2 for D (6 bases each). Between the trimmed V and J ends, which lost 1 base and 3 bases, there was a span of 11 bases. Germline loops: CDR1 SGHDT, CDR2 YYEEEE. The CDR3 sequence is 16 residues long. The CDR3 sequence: CASSLPGEDGANVLTF. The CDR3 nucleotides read TGTGCCAGCAGCTTGCCAGGGGAGGATGGGGCCAACGTCCTGACTTTC.

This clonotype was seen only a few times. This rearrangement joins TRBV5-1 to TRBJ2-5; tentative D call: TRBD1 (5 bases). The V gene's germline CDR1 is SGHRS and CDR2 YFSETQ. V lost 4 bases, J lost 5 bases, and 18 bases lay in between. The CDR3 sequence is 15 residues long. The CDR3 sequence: CASSPTVLYRETQYF. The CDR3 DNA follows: TGCGCCAGCAGCCCGACAGTGCTCTATCGCGAGACCCAGTACTTC.

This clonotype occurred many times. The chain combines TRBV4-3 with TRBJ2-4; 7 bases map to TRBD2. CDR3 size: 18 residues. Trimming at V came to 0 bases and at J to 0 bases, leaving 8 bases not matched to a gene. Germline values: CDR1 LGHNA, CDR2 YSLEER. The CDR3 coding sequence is TGCGCCAGCAGCCAAGAGTCGTGGGGGGGACTAGCCAAAAACATTCAGTACTTC. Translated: CASSQESWGGLAKNIQYF.

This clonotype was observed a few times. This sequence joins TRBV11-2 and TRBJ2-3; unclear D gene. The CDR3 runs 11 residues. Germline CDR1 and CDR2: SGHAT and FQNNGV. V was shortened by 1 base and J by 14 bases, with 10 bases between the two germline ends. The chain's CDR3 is CASSLGQVPYF. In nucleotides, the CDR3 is TGTGCCAGCAGCTTAGGGCAGGTGCCGTATTTT.

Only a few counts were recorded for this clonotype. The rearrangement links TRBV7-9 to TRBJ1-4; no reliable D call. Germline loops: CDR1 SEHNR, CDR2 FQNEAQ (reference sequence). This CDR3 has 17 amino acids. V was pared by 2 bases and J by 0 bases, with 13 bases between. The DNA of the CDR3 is TGTGCCAGCAGCTTATCCCCATTTTCCGCAACTAATGAAAAACTGTTTTTT. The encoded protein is CASSLSPFSATNEKLFF.

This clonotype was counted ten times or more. CDR3 protein: CASSYSNYGYTF. The CDR3 nucleotides are TGTGCCAGCAGCTACAGCAACTATGGCTACACCTTC. The chain joins TRBV6-2 or TRBV6-3 to TRBJ1-2; no clear D. V was cut by 6 bases and J by 2 bases, with 7 bases left in between. This CDR3 has 12 residues. Germline CDR1 MNHEY, CDR2 SVGEGT.

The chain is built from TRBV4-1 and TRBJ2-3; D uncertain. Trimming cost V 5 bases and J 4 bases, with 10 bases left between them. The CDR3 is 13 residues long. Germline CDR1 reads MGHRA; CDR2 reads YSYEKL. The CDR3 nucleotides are TGCGCCAGCAGCTTGGATATGTCAGATACGCAGTATTTT. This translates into CASSLDMSDTQYF.